This T cell receptor (beta chain) was profiled in a study of blood T cell repertoires in COVID-19. Here immunoSEQ multiplex PCR was the method, and the copy in TCRdb shows in-frame clones only, minus some. This repertoire shows 110,000 or so clones, 80% to 90% found once; its top ten account for around 10%. This CDR3 is 15 amino acids long. Trimming removed 0 bases from V and 2 bases from J, with 8 bases in between. From germline, CDR1 is MNHEY and CDR2 SMNVEV (reference sequence). V usage is TRBV27 and J usage is TRBJ1-3; no firm D call. Sequencing was performed on peripheral blood. The sequence was collected from a woman between 65 and 79 years old with acute or convalescent COVID-19. The CDR3 spells CASSLSRTTGNTIYF. CDR3 nucleotide sequence: TGTGCCAGCAGTTTATCCCGCACAACTGGAAACACCATATATTTT.